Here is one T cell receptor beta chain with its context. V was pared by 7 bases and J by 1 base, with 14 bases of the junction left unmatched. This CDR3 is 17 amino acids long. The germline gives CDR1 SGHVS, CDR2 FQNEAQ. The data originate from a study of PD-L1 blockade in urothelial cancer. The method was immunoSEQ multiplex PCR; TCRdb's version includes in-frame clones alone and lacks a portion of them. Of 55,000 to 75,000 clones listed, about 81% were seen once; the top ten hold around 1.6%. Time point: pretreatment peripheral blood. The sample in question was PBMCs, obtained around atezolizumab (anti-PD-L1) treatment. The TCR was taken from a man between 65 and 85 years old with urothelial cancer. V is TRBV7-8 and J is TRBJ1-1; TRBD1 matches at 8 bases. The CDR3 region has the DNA TGTGCCAGCAACCGCCCTGGACAGGGAAAGAGGAACACTGAAGCTTTCTTT. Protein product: CASNRPGQGKRNTEAFF.